A selection of T cell receptor beta chains follows, all from one sample in a study of early T cells in non-severe SARS-CoV-2 infection. MiXCR, applied by TCRdb to the 5' RACE reads, yields one record per CDR3 protein. Seen here are 55,000 to 75,000 distinct CDR3 sequences, about 9% observed once, and the top ten hold 15% to 19%. The sample consisted of whole blood, taken at baseline. Receptors were obtained from an adult who was a healthcare worker with PCR-confirmed SARS-CoV-2 infection or an uninfected control (not recorded which). Both conserved end residues are part of each CDR3. The D gene is left open where the match is weak. A clone size is listed for some rows: how often the clone was seen (once, few, many), or a class if it is expanded.

v_call: TRBV5-1; clone_size: few; cdr3_length: 17; d_call: NA; j_call: TRBJ2-1; cdr3_nt: TGCGCCAGCAGCTTGGTTTTTTTCTTGAGCTCCTACAATGAGCAGTTCTTC; cdr3_aa: CASSLVFFLSSYNEQFF
v_call: TRBV27; clone_size: few; cdr3_length: 13; d_call: NA; j_call: TRBJ1-2; cdr3_nt: TGTGCCAGCAGTTTAGTAGGGACCTATGGCTACACCTTC; cdr3_aa: CASSLVGTYGYTF
v_call: TRBV7-9; clone_size: many; cdr3_length: 14; d_call: TRBD1; j_call: TRBJ2-5; cdr3_nt: TGTGCCAGCAGCAAGACAGGGACCCAAGAGACCCAGTACTTC; cdr3_aa: CASSKTGTQETQYF
v_call: TRBV18; clone_size: many; cdr3_length: 13; d_call: NA; j_call: TRBJ2-2; cdr3_nt: TGTGCCAGCGCCCCGGAAGCTGCCGGGGAGCTGTTTTTT; cdr3_aa: CASAPEAAGELFF
v_call: TRBV6-5; clone_size: many; cdr3_length: 15; d_call: TRBD1; j_call: TRBJ1-6; cdr3_nt: TGTGCCAGCAGTTACTCCCGGGACAGAAATTCACCCCTCCACTTT; cdr3_aa: CASSYSRDRNSPLHF
v_call: TRBV6-6; clone_size: NA; cdr3_length: 17; d_call: NA; j_call: TRBJ1-6; cdr3_nt: TGTGCCAGCAGTTACTCATCAAACCCAGGGTATAATTCACCCCTCCACTTT; cdr3_aa: CASSYSSNPGYNSPLHF
v_call: TRBV6-5; clone_size: NA; cdr3_length: 14; d_call: TRBD1; j_call: TRBJ1-5; cdr3_nt: TGTGCCAGCAGACTGACAGGGGTAAATCAGCCCCAGCATTTT; cdr3_aa: CASRLTGVNQPQHF
v_call: TRBV28; clone_size: few; cdr3_length: 17; d_call: TRBD2; j_call: TRBJ2-5; cdr3_nt: TGTGCCAGCAGTGACCGAATCCTAGCGGGAGGGCTTGAGACCCAGTACTTC; cdr3_aa: CASSDRILAGGLETQYF
v_call: TRBV28; clone_size: few; cdr3_length: 14; d_call: NA; j_call: TRBJ1-5; cdr3_nt: TGTGCCAGCAGTTTCTGGGGGGGCAATCAGCCCCAGCATTTT; cdr3_aa: CASSFWGGNQPQHF
v_call: TRBV7-9; clone_size: NA; cdr3_length: 14; d_call: NA; j_call: TRBJ2-1; cdr3_nt: TGTGCCAGCAGCTTAGCGGGAGGGGGCAATGAGCAGTTCTTC; cdr3_aa: CASSLAGGGNEQFF
v_call: TRBV7-9; clone_size: few; cdr3_length: 13; d_call: NA; j_call: TRBJ1-1; cdr3_nt: TGTGCCAGCAGCTTAGCGGTAGCAGCAGAAGCTTTCTTT; cdr3_aa: CASSLAVAAEAFF
v_call: TRBV20-1; clone_size: many; cdr3_length: 14; d_call: TRBD1; j_call: TRBJ2-7; cdr3_nt: TGCAGTGCTAGAATCGGACAGGGGATGTACGAGCAGTACTTC; cdr3_aa: CSARIGQGMYEQYF
v_call: TRBV5-1; clone_size: NA; cdr3_length: 14; d_call: NA; j_call: TRBJ1-1; cdr3_nt: TGCGCCAGCAGCCTAAGGTCCATGAACACTGAAGCTTTCTTT; cdr3_aa: CASSLRSMNTEAFF
v_call: TRBV27; clone_size: NA; cdr3_length: 14; d_call: TRBD2; j_call: TRBJ2-7; cdr3_nt: TGTGCCAGCAGCTTTAGCGGGAAAAGGTACGAGCAGTACTTC; cdr3_aa: CASSFSGKRYEQYF